This entry concerns a single T cell receptor (beta chain). This clone was detected only once. No antigen is known for it. No base-level quality is on record; no much larger clone is a single base apart. The data originate from a study of blood T cell repertoires in COVID-19 (dated by TCRdb to about 2020). For the wider study: Samples from collaborators originated in the United States, Italy and Spain and spanned both the acute and convalescent phases of COVID-19. The material from the prospective study consisted of cDNA or gDNA derived from T cells, B-cell-depleted T cells, or PBMCs. Subjects who had been exposed to COVID-19, were actively infected with it, or had recovered from it provided the deeply sampled blood TCRbeta repertoires that made up the dataset. The repertoires were released in a freely available public database meant as a resource for research on the immune response to SARS-CoV-2. The samples were drawn from the first 160 participants of the ongoing ImmuneRACE study and from 950 to 1,500 subjects provided by 6 global collaborators. A de-identified subject ID, COVID-19 status, age in years and sex were almost always included in the sample metadata. HLA class I and class II types, where available, came from metadata supplied by the sample provider rather than from assay-based typing. Paper-wide results and their limitations: The quantity of clinical and demographic metadata differed by source and by participant and was supplied without curation.

TCRbeta CDR3 regions were amplified from genomic DNA by means of the immunoSEQ Assay, a bias-controlled multiplex PCR. As for the authors' bioinformatics: Within the assay, amplification of reference gene primers was used to estimate how many nucleated cells each sample contained. To quantify the absolute abundance of each unique TCRbeta CDR3 rearrangement, sequence reads were collapsed and filtered. Productive Simpson clonality was computed per sample as the square root of Simpson's diversity index over productive rearrangements. TCRdb stores this immuneACCESS table with in-frame sequences only. Part of the clones is absent; in the studies checked, under half of the shortfall reflects unresolved V genes, and no reason is known for the rest. V, J and clone size were drawn from that table, and D and trimming were deduced from the DNA. This sample lists 200,000 to 250,000 clones; roughly 80% were detected once. Jointly, the top ten make up approximately 3.2% of the sample.

The V end gives up 0 bases and the J end 10 bases, leaving 9 bases in the junction not matched to a gene. The CDR3 runs 16 amino acids, cysteine and phenylalanine included. The CDR3 DNA has 48 bases and is translated from base 1. Via the germline V gene, CDR1 is MNHEY and CDR2 SVGEGT. Each collaborating institution followed its own protocols to collect whole blood in K2EDTA tubes. Collaborator samples were shipped for TCRbeta analysis as frozen whole blood, isolated PBMCs, or DNA extracted from either sample type. The V and J genes are TRBV6-2 or TRBV6-3 and TRBJ1-6, with 7 central nucleotides matching TRBD1. Sample: peripheral blood. The clonotype originates from a woman aged 18-35 years with acute or convalescent COVID-19. Here is the DNA: TGTGCCAGCAGTTACTCGATAGGGGGCCGGCAATCACCCCTCCACTTT. The resulting protein is CASSYSIGGRQSPLHF.